This TCR beta chain was recorded in a study of cytomegalovirus exposure and HLA in healthy donors. Measured with immunoSEQ multiplex PCR; TCRdb has only the in-frame clones, and not every one. The sample has around 120,000 clones; roughly 90% are singletons. As to this clone: Its cognate antigen is unknown.

CDR1 and CDR2 (germline): ENHRY, SYGVKD. The V segment lost 6 bases and the J segment 3 bases; nucleotides outside the gene matches: 7. The CDR3 extends over 14 amino acids. Findings and caveats of the study: The study flagged some 170 TCR beta chains as cytomegalovirus-associated.

Sequencing used PBMCs. The source is a woman younger than 30 in good health and CMV-seronegative. The gene calls are TRBV10-3 and TRBJ1-1; 7 bases line up with TRBD1. The CDR3 spells CAISARQGDTEAFF. Here the CDR3 DNA reads TGTGCCATCAGCGCTAGACAGGGTGACACTGAAGCTTTCTTT.